The TCR beta chain under discussion was sequenced for a study of control samples from healthy donors and cancer patients. V gave up 6 bases and J gave up 0 bases; unmatched junction bases: 4. The CDR3 sequence is 15 residues long. Germline CDR1 is SGHDN and CDR2 is FVKESK. Libraries were prepared by immunoSEQ multiplex PCR; TCRdb keeps only in-frame clonotypes and omits some of them. This sample has 170,000 or so clones, with about 91% found just once. The chain carries TRBV14 and TRBJ2-1; 8 nucleotides align to TRBD2. Sample: blood. This receptor was taken from a woman aged 40 to 50 in good health. The CDR3 DNA sequence: TGTGCCAGCAGGCCGAGCGGGAGCTCCTACAATGAGCAGTTCTTC. Translated, it gives CASRPSGSSYNEQFF.